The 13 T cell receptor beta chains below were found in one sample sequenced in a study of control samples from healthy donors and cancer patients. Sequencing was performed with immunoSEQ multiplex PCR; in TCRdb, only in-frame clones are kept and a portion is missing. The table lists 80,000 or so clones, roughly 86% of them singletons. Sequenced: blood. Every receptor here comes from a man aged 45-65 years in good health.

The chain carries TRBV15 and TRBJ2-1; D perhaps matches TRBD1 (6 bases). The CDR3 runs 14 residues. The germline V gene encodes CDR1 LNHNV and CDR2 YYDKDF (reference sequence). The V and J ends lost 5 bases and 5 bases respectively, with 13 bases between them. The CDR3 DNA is TGTGCCACCAGCCGATGGGACACCGACAATGAGCAGTTCTTC. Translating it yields CATSRWDTDNEQFF.

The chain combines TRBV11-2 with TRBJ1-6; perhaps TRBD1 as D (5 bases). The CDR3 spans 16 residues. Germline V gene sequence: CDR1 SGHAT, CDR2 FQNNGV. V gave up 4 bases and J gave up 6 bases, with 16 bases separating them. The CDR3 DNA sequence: TGTGCCAGCAGCTCCCTTCGACAGAAAGTTAATTCACCCCTCCACTTT. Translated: CASSSLRQKVNSPLHF.

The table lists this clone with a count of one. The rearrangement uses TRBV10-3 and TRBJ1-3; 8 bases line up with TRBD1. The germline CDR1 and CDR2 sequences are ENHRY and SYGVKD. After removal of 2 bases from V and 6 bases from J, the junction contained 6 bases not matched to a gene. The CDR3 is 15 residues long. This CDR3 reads CAISETGGGTNTIYF. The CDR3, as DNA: TGTGCCATCAGTGAGACAGGGGGTGGAACAAACACCATATATTTT.

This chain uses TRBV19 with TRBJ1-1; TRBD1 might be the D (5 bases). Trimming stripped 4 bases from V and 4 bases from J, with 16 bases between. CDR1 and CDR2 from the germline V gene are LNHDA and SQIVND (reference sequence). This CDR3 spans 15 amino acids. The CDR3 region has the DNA TGTGCCAGTAGTACAGGGTCATGGTCGAGCACTGAAGCTTTCTTT. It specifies CASSTGSWSSTEAFF.

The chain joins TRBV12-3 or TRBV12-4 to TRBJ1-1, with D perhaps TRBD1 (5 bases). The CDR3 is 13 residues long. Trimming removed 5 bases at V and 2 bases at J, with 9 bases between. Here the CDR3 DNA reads TGTGCCAGCAGTATACAGGTTAACACTGAAGCTTTCTTT. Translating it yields CASSIQVNTEAFF.

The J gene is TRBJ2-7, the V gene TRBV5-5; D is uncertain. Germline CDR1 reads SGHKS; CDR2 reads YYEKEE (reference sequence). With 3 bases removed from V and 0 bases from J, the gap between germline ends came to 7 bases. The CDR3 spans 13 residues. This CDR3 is CASSSLSSYEQYF. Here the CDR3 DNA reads TGTGCCAGCAGCTCGCTAAGCTCCTACGAGCAGTACTTC.

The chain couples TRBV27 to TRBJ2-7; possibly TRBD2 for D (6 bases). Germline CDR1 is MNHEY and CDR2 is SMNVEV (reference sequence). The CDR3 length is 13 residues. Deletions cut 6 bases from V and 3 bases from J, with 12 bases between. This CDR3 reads CASRPGDYYEQYF. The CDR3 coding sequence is TGTGCCAGCAGGCCGGGAGATTACTACGAGCAGTACTTC.

Here the CDR3 reads CASSPGTTNEQFF. In DNA form, the CDR3 reads TGTGCCAGCAGCCCCGGGACAACCAATGAGCAGTTCTTC. The chain combines TRBV11-3 with TRBJ2-1, with a possible D match to TRBD1 (6 bases). Trimming pared 5 bases from V and 6 bases from J, leaving 11 bases between. The CDR3 is 13 residues long. Germline V gene sequence: CDR1 SGHNT, CDR2 YENEEA.

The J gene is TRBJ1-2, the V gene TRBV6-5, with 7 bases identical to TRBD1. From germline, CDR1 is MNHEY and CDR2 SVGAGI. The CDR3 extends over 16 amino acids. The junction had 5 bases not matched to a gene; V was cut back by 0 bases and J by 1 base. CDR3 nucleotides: TGTGCCAGCAGTTACTCGATGGACAGGATTAACTATGGCTACACCTTC. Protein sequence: CASSYSMDRINYGYTF.

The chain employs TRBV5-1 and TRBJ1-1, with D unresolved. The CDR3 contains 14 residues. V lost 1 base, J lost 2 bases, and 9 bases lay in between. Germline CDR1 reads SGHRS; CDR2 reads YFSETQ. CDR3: CASSLIEGNTEAFF. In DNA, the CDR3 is TGCGCCAGCAGCTTGATAGAGGGTAACACTGAAGCTTTCTTT. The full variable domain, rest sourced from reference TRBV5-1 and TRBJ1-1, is KAGVTQTPRYLIKTRGQQVTLSCSPISGHRSVSWYQQTPGQGLQFLFEYFSETQRNKGNFPGRFSGRQFSNSRSEMNVSTLELGDSALYLCASSLIEGNTEAFFGQGTRLTVV.

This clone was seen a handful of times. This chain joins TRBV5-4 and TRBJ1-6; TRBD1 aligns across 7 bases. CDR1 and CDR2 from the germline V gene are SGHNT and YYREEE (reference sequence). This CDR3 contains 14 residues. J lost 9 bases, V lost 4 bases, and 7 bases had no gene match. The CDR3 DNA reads TGTGCCAGCAGCGCTGACAGGGACGGTTCACCCCTCCACTTT. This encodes CASSADRDGSPLHF.

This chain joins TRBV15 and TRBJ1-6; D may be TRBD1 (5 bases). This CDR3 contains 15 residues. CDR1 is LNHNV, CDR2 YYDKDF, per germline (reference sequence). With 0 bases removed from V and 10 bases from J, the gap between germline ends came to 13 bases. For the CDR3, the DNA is TGTGCCACCAGCAGAGATCAGGGAACAGAATCACCCCTCCACTTT. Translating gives CATSRDQGTESPLHF.

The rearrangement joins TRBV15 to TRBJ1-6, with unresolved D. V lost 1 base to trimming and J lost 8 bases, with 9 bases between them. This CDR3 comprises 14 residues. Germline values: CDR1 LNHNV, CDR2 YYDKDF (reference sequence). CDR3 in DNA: TGTGCCACCAGCAGAGGCTGGGGAGATTCACCCCTCCACTTT. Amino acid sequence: CATSRGWGDSPLHF.